The clone carrying this T cell receptor (beta chain) is large (0.1 to 1%) in the sample. What it binds is not known. In TCRdb, the 5' RACE reads were re-called with MiXCR into one record per CDR3 protein. Of some 11,000 distinct CDR3 sequences listed, roughly 3.7% are singletons. The sample's time point: sample taken at primary tumor resection. Sequencing was performed on whole RNA extracted from tumor and nontumor lung tissue, or from frozen PBMC, and the material was left unsorted. These data originate in a study of spatial heterogeneity in lung cancer. Study context: There were consistently more beta-chain sequences detected than alpha-chain sequences.

The study's findings and limits: Ubiquitous expanded tumor TCRs were observed in blood more at resection than follow-up.

Specimen: PBMCs, collected at surgery. The sequence came from a female donor with early-stage non-small cell lung cancer.

CDR3 DNA: TGTGCCATCAGTGAACTCACTAGCGGGAGTAGATCCGAGCAGTTCTTC. This translates into CAISELTSGSRSEQFF. The rearrangement joins TRBV10-3 to TRBJ2-1, with 11 bases that match TRBD2. CDR1 and CDR2 (germline): ENHRY, SYGVKD. The trim removed 3 bases at V and 10 bases at J, leaving 11 bases unmatched. The CDR3 totals 16 residues.